A single sample is the source of the 8 T cell receptor beta chains below, sequenced in a study of OX40 agonist ivuxolimab in advanced cancers. Assay used: immunoSEQ multiplex PCR; TCRdb lists only in-frame clones, some missing. Counted here are around 70,000 clones, around 83% occurring once; the ten biggest clones make up roughly 0.8%. This specimen was CD4+ or CD8+ T cells sorted from blood, taken in a trial of the OX40 agonist ivuxolimab. All receptors derive from an adult with an advanced solid tumor such as melanoma, head and neck, liver or kidney cancer.

V is TRBV6-5 and J is TRBJ1-1, with a possible D match to TRBD1 (5 bases). There are 15 residues in the CDR3. V lost 1 base and J lost 1, with 10 bases in between. Per the germline V gene, CDR1 is MNHEY and CDR2 is SVGAGI. CDR3 bases: TGTGCCAGCAGTTACTGGGGCAGCCAGAACACTGAAGCTTTCTTT. Residues: CASSYWGSQNTEAFF.

The chain links TRBV14 to TRBJ2-3, with 10 bases matching TRBD2. CDR3 length equals 16 residues. After removal of 5 bases from V and 2 bases from J, the junction contained 7 bases not matched to a gene. Germline lookup yields CDR1 SGHDN and CDR2 FVKESK. The CDR3 sequence is CASSLGLADYTDTQYF. CDR3 DNA sequence: TGTGCCAGCAGCTTAGGACTAGCGGATTACACAGATACGCAGTATTTT.

For this clone: The sample holds other DNA sequences that translate to the same CDR3. The V and J genes are TRBV5-1 and TRBJ2-3; D not certain. This CDR3 is built from 12 residues. Germline V gives CDR1 SGHRS, CDR2 YFSETQ. Trimming pared 0 bases from V and 5 bases from J, leaving 4 bases between. CDR3 nucleotide sequence: TGCGCCAGCAGCTTGGACGGAGATACGCAGTATTTT. Protein sequence: CASSLDGDTQYF.

The chain joins TRBV5-1 to TRBJ2-3; weak D call: TRBD2 (5 bases). Germline assignment: CDR1 SGHRS and CDR2 YFSETQ. The CDR3 is made up of 14 amino acids. Trimming cost V 4 bases and J 1 base, with 10 bases left between them. CDR3 protein: CASSPPGGTDTQYF. The CDR3 DNA reads TGCGCCAGCAGCCCCCCCGGGGGCACAGATACGCAGTATTTT. The entire variable domain, with the rest obtained from reference TRBV5-1 and TRBJ2-3, is as follows: KAGVTQTPRYLIKTRGQQVTLSCSPISGHRSVSWYQQTPGQGLQFLFEYFSETQRNKGNFPGRFSGRQFSNSRSEMNVSTLELGDSALYLCASSPPGGTDTQYFGPGTRLTVL.

This clone has only one observation. The chain couples TRBV10-3 to TRBJ2-1; D may be TRBD1 (6 bases). Germline V gene data show CDR1 as ENHRY and CDR2 as SYGVKD. The CDR3 totals 15 residues. V was clipped by 6 bases and J by 4 bases, with 16 bases between them. CDR3 amino acids: CAISKTGTHYNEQFF. The DNA of the CDR3 is TGTGCCATCAGCAAGACCGGGACACATTACAATGAGCAGTTCTTC.

J is TRBJ2-7 and V is TRBV6-1; D ambiguous. Trimming shortened V by 3 bases and J by 4 bases, and 4 bases separated the two germline ends. The CDR3 is 11 amino acids. Germline CDR1 and CDR2: MNHNS and SASEGT. This CDR3 is CASSDVYEQYF. The DNA of the CDR3 is TGTGCCAGCAGTGATGTTTACGAGCAGTACTTC.

The rearrangement links TRBV11-1 to TRBJ2-3; D not certain. Germline V gene data show CDR1 as SGHAT and CDR2 as FQDESV (reference sequence). This CDR3 contains 18 residues. Trimming cost V 5 bases and J 2 bases, with 23 bases left between them. CDR3 in amino acids: CASSPRIDWRGYTDTQYF. CDR3 DNA: TGTGCCAGCAGCCCAAGAATTGACTGGAGAGGTTACACAGATACGCAGTATTTT.

This sequence joins TRBV5-1 and TRBJ1-4; D gene unclear. Germline-derived CDR1 and CDR2 are SGHRS and YFSETQ. CDR3 length equals 16 residues. V shed 0 bases and J shed 5 bases, with 14 bases lying between them. Written as DNA, the CDR3 is TGCGCCAGCAGCTTGGGGGCGAGGTCGGGGAATGAAAAACTGTTTTTT. The encoded protein is CASSLGARSGNEKLFF.